What follows describes a single T cell receptor beta chain. What antigen it recognizes has not been identified. There are no base qualities to consult, and no much larger clone falls within one base. The data derive from a study of radiotherapy plus CTLA-4 blockade in lung cancer (dated 2018 in TCRdb). Regarding the study in general: Objective responses were observed in more than 15% of enrolled patients, and disease control was achieved in roughly 29%.

Libraries were made using the immunoSEQ multiplex PCR assay. The table was pulled from immuneACCESS by TCRdb, which kept in-frame rearrangements only. Such tables lose some clones; where checked, under half of the loss comes from unresolved V genes, and the rest has no known cause. For this sample there are around 44,000 clones; roughly three quarters appear just once. Jointly, the top ten make up roughly 3% of the sample. Its CDR3 holds 16 amino acids, cysteine through phenylalanine. Kept here is only the CDR3 DNA, which spans 48 bases and is read in frame from base 1. The germline V gene (reference sequence) specifies SGHAT as CDR1 and FQDESV as CDR2. Germline trimming amounts to 6 bases on V and 10 bases on J, with 15 as the count of junction bases outside the gene matches. Paper-wide results and their limitations: After treatment with radiotherapy and ipilimumab, TCR clones that originated in tumors expanded in peripheral blood. The strongest predictors of response, as reported, were early dynamic changes in blood T cell clones along with a rise in serum interferon-beta after radiation.

In this study, focal radiation therapy paired with CTLA-4 blockade (ipilimumab) was tested in patients who had chemo-refractory metastatic non-small-cell lung cancer. The chain is encoded by TRBV11-1 joined to TRBJ1-4, and 9 junctional nucleotides match TRBD1. The material was peripheral blood, obtained from a patient treated with radiotherapy plus ipilimumab. The sequence was obtained from a human donor with non-small cell lung cancer whose response to radiotherapy plus ipilimumab could not be evaluated. The DNA sequence follows: TGTGCCAGCAGTTATGAGCCGGGACAGGGCGGCGGAAAACTGTTTTTT. Its translation reads: CASSYEPGQGGGKLFF.